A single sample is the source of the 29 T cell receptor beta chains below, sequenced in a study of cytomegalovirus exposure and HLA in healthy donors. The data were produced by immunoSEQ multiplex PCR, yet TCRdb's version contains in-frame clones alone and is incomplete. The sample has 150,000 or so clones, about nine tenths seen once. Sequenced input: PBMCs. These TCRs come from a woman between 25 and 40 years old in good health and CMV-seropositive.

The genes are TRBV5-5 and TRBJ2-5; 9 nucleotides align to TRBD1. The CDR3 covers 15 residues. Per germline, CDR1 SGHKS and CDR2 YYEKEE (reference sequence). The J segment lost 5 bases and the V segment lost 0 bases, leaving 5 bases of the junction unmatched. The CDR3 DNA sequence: TGTGCCAGCAGCTTGGTACAGGGGGCAAGTGAGACCCAGTACTTC. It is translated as CASSLVQGASETQYF. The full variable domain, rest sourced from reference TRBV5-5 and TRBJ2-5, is DAGVTQSPTHLIKTRGQQVTLRCSPISGHKSVSWYQQVLGQGPQFIFQYYEKEERGRGNFPDRFSARQFPNYSSELNVNALLLGDSALYLCASSLVQGASETQYFGPGTRLLVL.

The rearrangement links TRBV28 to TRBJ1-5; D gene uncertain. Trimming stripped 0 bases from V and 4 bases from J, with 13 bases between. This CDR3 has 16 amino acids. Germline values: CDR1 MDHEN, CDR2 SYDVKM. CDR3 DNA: TGTGCCAGCAGTTTATGGGGAAAAGGAGGTAATCAGCCCCAGCATTTT. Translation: CASSLWGKGGNQPQHF.

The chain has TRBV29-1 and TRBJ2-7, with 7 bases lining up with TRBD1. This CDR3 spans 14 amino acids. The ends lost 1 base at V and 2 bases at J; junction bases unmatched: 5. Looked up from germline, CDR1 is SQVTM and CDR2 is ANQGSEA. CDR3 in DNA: TGCAGCGTTGAAGGGGACAGTTTCCCCTACGAGCAGTACTTC. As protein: CSVEGDSFPYEQYF.

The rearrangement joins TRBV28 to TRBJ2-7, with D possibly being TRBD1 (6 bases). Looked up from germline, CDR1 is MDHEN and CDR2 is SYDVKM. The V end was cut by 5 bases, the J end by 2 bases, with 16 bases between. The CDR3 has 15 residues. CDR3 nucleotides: TGTGCCAGCAGTACCATAGGGGGACCTACCTACGAGCAGTACTTC. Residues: CASSTIGGPTYEQYF. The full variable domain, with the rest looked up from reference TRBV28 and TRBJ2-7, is DVKVTQSSRYLVKRTGEKVFLECVQDMDHENMFWYRQDPGLGLRLIYFSYDVKMKEKGDIPEGYSVSREKKERFSLILESASTNQTSMYLCASSTIGGPTYEQYFGPGTRLTVT.

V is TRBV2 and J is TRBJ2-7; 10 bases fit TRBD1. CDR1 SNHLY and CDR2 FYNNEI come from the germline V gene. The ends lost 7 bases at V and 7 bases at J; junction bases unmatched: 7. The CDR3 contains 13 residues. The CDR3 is CASNQDRGREQYF. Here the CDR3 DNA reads TGTGCCAGCAACCAAGACAGGGGGCGTGAGCAGTACTTC.

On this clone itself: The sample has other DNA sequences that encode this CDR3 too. The CDR3 spells CASSLSRNTEAFF. For the CDR3, the DNA is TGTGCCAGCAGTTTATCCCGGAACACTGAAGCTTTCTTT. The chain recombines TRBV27 with TRBJ1-1; D remains ambiguous. Germline CDR1 and CDR2: MNHEY and SMNVEV (reference sequence). Trimming took off 0 bases at V and 1 base at J, with 3 bases between the two ends. The CDR3 consists of 13 residues.

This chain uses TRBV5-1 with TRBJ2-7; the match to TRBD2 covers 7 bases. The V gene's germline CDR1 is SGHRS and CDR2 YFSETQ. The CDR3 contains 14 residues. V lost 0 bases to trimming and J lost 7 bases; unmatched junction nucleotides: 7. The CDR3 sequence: CASSLGDYPLEQYF. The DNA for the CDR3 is TGCGCCAGCAGCTTGGGGGACTACCCCTTAGAGCAGTACTTC.

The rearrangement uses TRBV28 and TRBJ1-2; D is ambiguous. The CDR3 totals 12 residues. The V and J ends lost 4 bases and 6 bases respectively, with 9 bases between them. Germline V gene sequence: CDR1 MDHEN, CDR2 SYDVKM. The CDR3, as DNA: TGTGCCAGCAGTTCACCTCGGGATGGCTACACCTTC. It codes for CASSSPRDGYTF.

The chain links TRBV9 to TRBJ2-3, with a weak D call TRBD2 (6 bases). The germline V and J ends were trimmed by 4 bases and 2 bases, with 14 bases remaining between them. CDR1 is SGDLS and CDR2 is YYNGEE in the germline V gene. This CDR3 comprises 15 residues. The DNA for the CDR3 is TGTGCCAGCAGCCCTCCGGGACTTGACACAGATACGCAGTATTTT. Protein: CASSPPGLDTDTQYF.

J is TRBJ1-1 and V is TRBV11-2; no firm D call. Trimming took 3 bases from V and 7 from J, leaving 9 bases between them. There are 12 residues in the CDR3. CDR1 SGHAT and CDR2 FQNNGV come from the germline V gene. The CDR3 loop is CASSFSAGEAFF. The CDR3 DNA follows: TGTGCCAGCAGCTTTTCTGCAGGTGAAGCTTTCTTT.

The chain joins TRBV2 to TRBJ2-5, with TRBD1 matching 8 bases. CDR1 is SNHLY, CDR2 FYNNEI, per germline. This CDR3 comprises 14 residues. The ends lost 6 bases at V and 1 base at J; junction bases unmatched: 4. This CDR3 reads CASRRDRSQETQYF. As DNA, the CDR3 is TGTGCCAGCAGAAGGGACAGGTCCCAAGAGACCCAGTACTTC. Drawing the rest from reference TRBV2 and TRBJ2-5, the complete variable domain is EPEVTQTPSHQVTQMGQEVILRCVPISNHLYFYWYRQILGQKVEFLVSFYNNEISEKSEIFDDQFSVERPDGSNFTLKIRSTKLEDSAMYFCASRRDRSQETQYFGPGTRLLVL.

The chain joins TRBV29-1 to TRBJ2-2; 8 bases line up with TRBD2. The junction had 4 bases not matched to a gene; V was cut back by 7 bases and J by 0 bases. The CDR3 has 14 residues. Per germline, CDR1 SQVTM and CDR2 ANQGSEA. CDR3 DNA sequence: TGCAGCGCTTTTAGCGGGACGAACACCGGGGAGCTGTTTTTT. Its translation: CSAFSGTNTGELFF.

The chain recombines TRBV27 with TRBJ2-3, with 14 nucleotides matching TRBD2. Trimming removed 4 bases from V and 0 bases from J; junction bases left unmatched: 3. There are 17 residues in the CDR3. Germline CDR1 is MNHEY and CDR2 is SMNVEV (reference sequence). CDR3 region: CASSSGLAGGSTDTQYF. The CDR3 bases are TGTGCCAGCAGTTCCGGACTAGCGGGAGGAAGCACAGATACGCAGTATTTT.

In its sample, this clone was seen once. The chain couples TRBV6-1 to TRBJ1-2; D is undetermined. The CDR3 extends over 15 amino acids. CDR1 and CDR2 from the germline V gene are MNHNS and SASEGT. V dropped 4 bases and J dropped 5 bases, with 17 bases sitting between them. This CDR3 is CASSGMGRRSYGYTF. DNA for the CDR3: TGTGCCAGCAGTGGCATGGGGAGACGATCGTATGGCTACACCTTC.

CDR3 sequence reads: CASSQVGGTGGYEQYF. The CDR3 nucleotides read TGTGCCAGCAGTCAAGTGGGTGGGACAGGGGGCTACGAGCAGTACTTC. The chain carries TRBV28 and TRBJ2-7; 11 nucleotides agree with TRBD1. CDR1 and CDR2 (germline): MDHEN, SYDVKM. The CDR3 is 16 residues long. J was trimmed by 3 bases and V by 5 bases; bases with no gene match: 9.

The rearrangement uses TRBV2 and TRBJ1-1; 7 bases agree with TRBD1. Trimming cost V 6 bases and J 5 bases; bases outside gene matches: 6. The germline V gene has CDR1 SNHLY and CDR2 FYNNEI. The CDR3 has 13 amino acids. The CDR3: CASSDRVRTEAFF. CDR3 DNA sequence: TGTGCCAGCAGCGACAGGGTCCGAACTGAAGCTTTCTTT.

The CDR3 DNA is TGTGCCAGCAGCTTGCCGGGACAGCTCATGAACACTGAAGCTTTCTTT. Translating it yields CASSLPGQLMNTEAFF. The chain links TRBV11-1 to TRBJ1-1; 7 bases align to TRBD1. This CDR3 is built from 16 residues. CDR1 is SGHAT and CDR2 is FQDESV in the germline V gene (reference sequence). The junction had 7 bases not matched to a gene; V was cut back by 3 bases and J by 0 bases.

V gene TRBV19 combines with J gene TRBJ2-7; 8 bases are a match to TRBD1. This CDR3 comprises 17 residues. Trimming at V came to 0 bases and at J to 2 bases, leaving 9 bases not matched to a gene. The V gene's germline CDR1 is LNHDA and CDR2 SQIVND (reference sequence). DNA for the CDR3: TGTGCCAGTAGTATAGACTCCGGGACAGGAGTTGCCTACGAGCAGTACTTC. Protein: CASSIDSGTGVAYEQYF.

For the CDR3, the DNA is TGTGCCAGCAGCTTAGATCGTCAGAACTATGGCTACACCTTC. Translation: CASSLDRQNYGYTF. The rearrangement joins TRBV7-9 to TRBJ1-2; no clear D. Germline values: CDR1 SEHNR, CDR2 FQNEAQ (reference sequence). The CDR3 has 14 amino acids. V shed 1 base and J shed 2 bases, with 8 bases lying between them.

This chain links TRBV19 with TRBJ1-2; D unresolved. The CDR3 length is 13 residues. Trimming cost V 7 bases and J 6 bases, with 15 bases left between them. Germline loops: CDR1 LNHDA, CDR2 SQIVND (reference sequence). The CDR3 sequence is CASMGPPRDGYTF. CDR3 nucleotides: TGTGCCAGTATGGGCCCCCCGCGAGATGGCTACACCTTC. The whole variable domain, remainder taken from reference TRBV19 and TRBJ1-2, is DGGITQSPKYLFRKEGQNVTLSCEQNLNHDAMYWYRQDPGQGLRLIYYSQIVNDFQKGDIAEGYSVSREKKESFPLTVTSAQKNPTAFYLCASMGPPRDGYTFGSGTRLTVV.

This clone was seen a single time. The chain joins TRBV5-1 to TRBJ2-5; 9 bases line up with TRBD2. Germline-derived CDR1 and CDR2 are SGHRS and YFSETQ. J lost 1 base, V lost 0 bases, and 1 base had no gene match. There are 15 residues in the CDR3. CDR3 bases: TGCGCCAGCAGCTTGGGCGGGGGGGCCCAAGAGACCCAGTACTTC. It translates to CASSLGGGAQETQYF.

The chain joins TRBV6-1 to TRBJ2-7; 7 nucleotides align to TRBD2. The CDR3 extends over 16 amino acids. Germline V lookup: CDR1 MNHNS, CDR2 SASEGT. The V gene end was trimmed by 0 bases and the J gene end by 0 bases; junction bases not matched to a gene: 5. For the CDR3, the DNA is TGTGCCAGCAGTGAAGCCCGGCTAGCGGCCTCCTACGAGCAGTACTTC. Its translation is CASSEARLAASYEQYF.

The CDR3 loop is CASSSLLPSGYPYEQYF. CDR3 coding DNA: TGTGCCAGCAGCTCGCTGCTCCCGAGCGGATACCCCTACGAGCAGTACTTC. The chain is built from TRBV5-4 and TRBJ2-7; a possible D gene is TRBD2 (5 bases). The germline CDR1 and CDR2 sequences are SGHNT and YYREEE (reference sequence). V was clipped by 3 bases and J by 2 bases, with 21 bases between them. This CDR3 is 17 amino acids long.

CDR3 residues: CSVLWDSPMSLAKNIQYF. The CDR3 bases are TGCAGCGTTCTGTGGGACAGCCCGATGAGTTTAGCCAAAAACATTCAGTACTTC. This chain joins TRBV29-1 and TRBJ2-4, with TRBD1 matching over 7 bases. V dropped 5 bases and J dropped 0; count of bases not matched to a gene: 16. The germline CDR1 and CDR2 sequences are SQVTM and ANQGSEA. This CDR3 region has 18 residues.

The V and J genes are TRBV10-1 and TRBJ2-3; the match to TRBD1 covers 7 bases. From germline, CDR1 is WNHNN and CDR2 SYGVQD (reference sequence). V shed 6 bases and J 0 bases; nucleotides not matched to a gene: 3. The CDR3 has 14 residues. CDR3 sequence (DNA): TGCGCCAGCAGCCGGGACAGAAGCACAGATACGCAGTATTTT. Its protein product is CASSRDRSTDTQYF.

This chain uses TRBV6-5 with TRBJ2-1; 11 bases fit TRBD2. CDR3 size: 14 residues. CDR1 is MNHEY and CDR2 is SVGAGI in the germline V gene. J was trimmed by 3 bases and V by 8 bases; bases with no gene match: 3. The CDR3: CASRLAGSYNEQFF. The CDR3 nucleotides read TGTGCCAGCCGACTAGCGGGGAGCTACAATGAGCAGTTCTTC.

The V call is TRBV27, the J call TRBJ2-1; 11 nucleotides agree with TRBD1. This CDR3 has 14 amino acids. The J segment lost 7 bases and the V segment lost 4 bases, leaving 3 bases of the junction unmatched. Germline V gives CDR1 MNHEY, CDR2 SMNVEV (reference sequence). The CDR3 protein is CASSSGQGANEQFF. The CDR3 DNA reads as TGTGCCAGCAGTTCAGGACAGGGGGCGAATGAGCAGTTCTTC.

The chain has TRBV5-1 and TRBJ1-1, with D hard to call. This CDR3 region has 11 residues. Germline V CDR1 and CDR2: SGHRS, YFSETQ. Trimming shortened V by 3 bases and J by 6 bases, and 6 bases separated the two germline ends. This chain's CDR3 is CASSSTAEAFF. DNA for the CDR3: TGCGCCAGCAGCTCTACGGCTGAAGCTTTCTTT.

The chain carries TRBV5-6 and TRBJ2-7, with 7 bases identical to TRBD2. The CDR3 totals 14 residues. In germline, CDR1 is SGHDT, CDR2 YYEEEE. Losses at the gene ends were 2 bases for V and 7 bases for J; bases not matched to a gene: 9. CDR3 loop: CASSLKRDPREQYF. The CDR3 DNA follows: TGTGCCAGCAGCTTAAAGCGGGATCCTCGGGAGCAGTACTTC.